This T cell receptor (beta chain) was documented in a study of cytomegalovirus exposure and HLA in healthy donors. The PCR made use of 60 Vbeta and 13 Jbeta primers. Clones were read by immunoSEQ multiplex PCR, and TCRdb kept only the in-frame ones, dropping some. Here the sample spans some 130,000 clones, roughly three fifths being singletons. The length of the CDR3 is 16 residues. Trimming removed 2 bases from V and 3 bases from J; junction bases left unmatched: 5. Germline-derived CDR1 and CDR2 are MNHEY and SVGAGI. The sequence derives from a woman between 40 and 55 years old in good health and CMV-seronegative. This sequence joins TRBV6-5 and TRBJ2-2; 8 nucleotides match TRBD1. The sample consisted of PBMCs. CDR3 coding DNA: TGTGCCAGCAGTTACGCGGGACAGGACGACACCGGGGAGCTGTTTTTT. Translation: CASSYAGQDDTGELFF.